The 10 T cell receptor beta chains given below trace back to one sample, sequenced in a study of blood T cell repertoires in COVID-19 (dated by TCRdb to about 2020). Library preparation was by the immunoSEQ multiplex PCR assay. TCRdb took over this immuneACCESS table, retaining in-frame rearrangements with V and J assigned. Such tables are incomplete; in checked studies, under half of the missing clones stem from an unresolved V gene, and the remainder is unexplained. The sample table records 350,000 to 400,000 clones; about 88% of these occur just once. Around 3% of the sample rests with the top ten. The sequencing input was PBMCs or T cells enriched from blood (not recorded which). Receptors were obtained from a woman younger than 45 who had recovered from COVID-19.

This chain joins TRBV9 and TRBJ2-7, with 10 bases fitting TRBD1. The V gene's germline CDR1 is SGDLS and CDR2 YYNGEE. The CDR3 loop spans 16 amino acids. With 4 bases clipped from V and 5 bases from J, the junction kept 12 bases outside the gene matches. CDR3 in DNA: TGTGCCAGCAGCAACTCCCTGCCCGGGACAGGGGACGAGCAGTACTTC. The encoded protein is CASSNSLPGTGDEQYF.

In this sample, this clone turned up once. The CDR3: CATSRGEQGSGLDNQPQHF. The CDR3 bases are TGTGCCACCAGCAGGGGCGAACAGGGAAGCGGTTTGGACAATCAGCCCCAGCATTTT. V is TRBV15 and J is TRBJ1-5, with a tentative D call TRBD1 (6 bases). The CDR3 loop spans 19 amino acids. Germline V gives CDR1 LNHNV, CDR2 YYDKDF (reference sequence). V lost 3 bases to trimming and J lost 3 bases, with 24 bases between them.

This chain joins TRBV4-1 and TRBJ1-1; 7 bases map to TRBD1. After removal of 3 bases from V and 9 bases from J, the junction contained 10 bases not matched to a gene. Germline V gives CDR1 MGHRA, CDR2 YSYEKL. CDR3 length: 14 residues. The CDR3 is CASSHPLRQGQAFF. The CDR3 coding sequence is TGCGCCAGCAGCCATCCTCTACGACAGGGCCAAGCTTTCTTT.

This sequence joins TRBV5-5 and TRBJ2-7, with 7 positions matching TRBD2. The germline V gene has CDR1 SGHKS and CDR2 YYEKEE (reference sequence). There are 12 residues in the CDR3. The junction had 0 bases not matched to a gene; V was cut back by 3 bases and J by 3 bases. CDR3 in DNA: TGTGCCAGCAGCTGGGGGGGCTACGAGCAGTACTTC. It yields the protein CASSWGGYEQYF. Full variable domain (outside the CDR3, taken from reference TRBV5-5 and TRBJ2-7): DAGVTQSPTHLIKTRGQQVTLRCSPISGHKSVSWYQQVLGQGPQFIFQYYEKEERGRGNFPDRFSARQFPNYSSELNVNALLLGDSALYLCASSWGGYEQYFGPGTRLTVT.

This clone occurred once. This CDR3 is CASSFSGGRGIGGYTF. Written as DNA, the CDR3 is TGTGCCAGCAGTTTCAGTGGGGGAAGGGGGATTGGTGGCTACACCTTC. The rearrangement joins TRBV27 to TRBJ1-2, with D possibly being TRBD1 (6 bases). Trimming removed 3 bases from V and 7 bases from J, with 21 bases in between. Germline V gene sequence: CDR1 MNHEY, CDR2 SMNVEV (reference sequence). This CDR3 region has 16 residues.

The rearrangement uses TRBV18 and TRBJ2-7, with TRBD1 matching over 11 bases. Trimming took 2 bases from V and 5 from J; bases not matched to a gene: 8. The germline V gene encodes CDR1 KGHSH and CDR2 LQKENI. The CDR3 totals 16 residues. This chain's CDR3 is CASSPILGQGADEQYF. The CDR3 DNA reads as TGTGCCAGCTCACCAATATTAGGACAGGGGGCCGACGAGCAGTACTTC.

This rearrangement joins TRBV27 to TRBJ2-1, with 7 nucleotides matching TRBD1. Germline CDR1 MNHEY, CDR2 SMNVEV (reference sequence). Germline trimming cut 5 bases from V and 1 base from J; bases unmatched to any gene: 5. The CDR3 contains 15 residues. This chain's CDR3 is CASSPVGQSYNEQFF. In DNA, the CDR3 is TGTGCCAGCAGTCCGGTGGGACAGTCCTACAATGAGCAGTTCTTC.

The V call is TRBV9, the J call TRBJ1-6; a possible D gene is TRBD1 (6 bases). CDR3 size: 14 residues. Per germline, CDR1 SGDLS and CDR2 YYNGEE. Trimming took 4 bases from V and 5 from J, leaving 10 bases between them. For the CDR3, the DNA is TGTGCCAGCAGCACCGGGACAAATAATTCACCCCTCCACTTT. It is translated as CASSTGTNNSPLHF.

The gene calls are TRBV7-9 and TRBJ1-2; 9 nucleotides agree with TRBD1. With 5 bases clipped from V and 7 bases from J, the junction kept 11 bases outside the gene matches. Germline values: CDR1 SEHNR, CDR2 FQNEAQ (reference sequence). CDR3 length: 15 residues. CDR3 loop: CASSLRGQGTSGYTF. In DNA, the CDR3 is TGTGCCAGCAGCCTACGGGGACAGGGAACGTCTGGCTACACCTTC.

The rearrangement uses TRBV5-1 and TRBJ2-1, with 9 bases lining up with TRBD2. The J segment lost 0 bases and the V segment lost 3 bases, leaving 10 bases of the junction unmatched. Germline CDR1 SGHRS, CDR2 YFSETQ. This CDR3 comprises 18 residues. The CDR3 here is CASSSSGTSTSSYNEQFF. The CDR3 bases are TGCGCCAGCAGCTCATCCGGGACTAGCACGAGCTCCTACAATGAGCAGTTCTTC.